The present entry profiles one TCR beta chain with its context. What it binds is not known. These data originate in a study of shared clonotypes between healthy human individuals. Overall study findings and caveats: Specimens sampled were limited to blood, with tissue repertoires likely differing.

The assay was immunoSEQ multiplex PCR, and TCRdb's table has in-frame clones only and misses some. The table includes approximately 1.5 million clones, 98% to 99% detected once. The germline V gene encodes CDR1 SGHNT and CDR2 YYREEE (reference sequence). Trimming pared 3 bases from V and 4 bases from J, leaving 11 bases between. The CDR3 consists of 14 residues. This TCR came from a man aged 30 to 39 in good health. This sequence joins TRBV5-4 and TRBJ1-3; the D is unclear. Sequenced: naive CD4+ T cells sorted from blood. This sample's subset: CD45RA+ positively selected. CDR3: CASSSSLVGNTIYF. The CDR3 region has the DNA TGTGCCAGCAGCTCGTCCTTGGTCGGAAACACCATATATTTT.